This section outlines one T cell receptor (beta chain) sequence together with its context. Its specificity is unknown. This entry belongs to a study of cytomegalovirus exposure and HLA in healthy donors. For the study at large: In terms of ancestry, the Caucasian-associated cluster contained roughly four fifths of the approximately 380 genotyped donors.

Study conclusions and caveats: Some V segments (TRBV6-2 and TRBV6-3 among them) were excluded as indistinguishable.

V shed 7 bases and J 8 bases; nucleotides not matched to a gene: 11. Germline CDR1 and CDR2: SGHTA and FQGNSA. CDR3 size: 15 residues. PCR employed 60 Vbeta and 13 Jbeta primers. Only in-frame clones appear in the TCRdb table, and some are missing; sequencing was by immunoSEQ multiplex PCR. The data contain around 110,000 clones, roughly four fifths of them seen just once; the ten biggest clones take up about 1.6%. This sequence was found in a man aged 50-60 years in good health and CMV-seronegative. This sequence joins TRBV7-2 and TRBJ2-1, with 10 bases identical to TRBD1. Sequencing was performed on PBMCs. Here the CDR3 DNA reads TGTGCCAGCACCCGGACAGGGGGGTTATGGGATGAGCAGTTCTTC. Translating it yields CASTRTGGLWDEQFF.